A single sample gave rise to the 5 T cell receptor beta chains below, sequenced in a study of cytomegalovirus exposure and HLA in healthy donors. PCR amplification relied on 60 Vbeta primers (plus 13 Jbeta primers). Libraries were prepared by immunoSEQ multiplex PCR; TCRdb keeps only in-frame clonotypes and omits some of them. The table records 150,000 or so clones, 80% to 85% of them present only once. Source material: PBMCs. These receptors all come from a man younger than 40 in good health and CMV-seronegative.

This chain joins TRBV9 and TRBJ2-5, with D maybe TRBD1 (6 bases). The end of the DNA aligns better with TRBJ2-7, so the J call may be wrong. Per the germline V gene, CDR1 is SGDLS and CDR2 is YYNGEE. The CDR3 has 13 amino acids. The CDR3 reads CASSLGQSYEQYF. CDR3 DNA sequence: TGTGCCAGCAGCCTCGGACAGTCCTACGAGCAGTACTTC.

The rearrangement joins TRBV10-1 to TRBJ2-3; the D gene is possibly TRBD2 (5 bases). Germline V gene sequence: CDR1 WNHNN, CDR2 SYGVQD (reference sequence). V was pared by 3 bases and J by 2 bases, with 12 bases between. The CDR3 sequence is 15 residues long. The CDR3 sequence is CASSDAGGPTDTQYF. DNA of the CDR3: TGCGCCAGCAGTGATGCGGGTGGGCCCACAGATACGCAGTATTTT.

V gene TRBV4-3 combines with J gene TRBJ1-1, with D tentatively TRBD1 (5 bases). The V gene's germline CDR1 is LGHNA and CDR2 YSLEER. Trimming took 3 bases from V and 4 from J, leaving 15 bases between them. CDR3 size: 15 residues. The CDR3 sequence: CASSHGNWGGTEAFF. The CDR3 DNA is TGCGCCAGCAGCCATGGTAACTGGGGGGGCACTGAAGCTTTCTTT.

CDR3 residues: CASSRLTGSYEQYF. CDR3 sequence (DNA): TGTGCCAGCAGCCGATTGACGGGCTCCTACGAGCAGTACTTC. This rearrangement joins TRBV11-3 to TRBJ2-7, with D hard to call. This CDR3 is 14 amino acids long. Trimming stripped 5 bases from V and 0 bases from J, with 11 bases between. Germline-derived CDR1 and CDR2 are SGHNT and YENEEA.

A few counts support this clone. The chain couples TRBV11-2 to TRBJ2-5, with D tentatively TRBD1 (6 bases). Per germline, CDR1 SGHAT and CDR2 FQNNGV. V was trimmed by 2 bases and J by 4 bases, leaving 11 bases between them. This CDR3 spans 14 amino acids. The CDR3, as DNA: TGTGCCAGCAGCTTATCTGGGGGCGTAGAGACCCAGTACTTC. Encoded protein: CASSLSGGVETQYF.